These T cell receptor beta chains were read from a single sample in a study of blood T cell repertoires in COVID-19. The table came from immunoSEQ multiplex PCR; TCRdb's copy has only in-frame clones and leaves some out. The sample carries some 98,000 clones, around 84% recorded once. Sequencing used peripheral blood. The receptors originated from a man aged 55-75 years with acute or convalescent COVID-19. Each CDR3 is given with its conserved first and last residue. D genes are given only for firm matches. Clone sizes are given selectively: once, few, many, or a class where the clone is expanded.

V gene: TRBV4-2
J gene: TRBJ2-5
clone size: .
D gene: TRBD2
CDR3 protein: CASSHGSGGLQETQYF
CDR3 DNA: TGTGCCAGCAGCCACGGTAGCGGGGGGCTTCAAGAGACCCAGTACTTC

V gene: TRBV9
J gene: TRBJ2-7
clone size: .
D gene: .
CDR3 protein: CASSVGWGPSYEQYF
CDR3 DNA: TGTGCCAGCAGCGTAGGGTGGGGGCCATCCTACGAGCAGTACTTC

V gene: TRBV6-5
J gene: TRBJ1-1
clone size: .
D gene: .
CDR3 protein: CASTVQGSTEAFF
CDR3 DNA: TGTGCCAGCACTGTGCAGGGAAGCACTGAAGCTTTCTTT

V gene: TRBV5-1
J gene: TRBJ2-3
clone size: .
D gene: TRBD2
CDR3 protein: CASSLGLAGPSTDTQYF
CDR3 DNA: TGCGCCAGCAGCTTGGGCCTAGCGGGGCCTAGCACAGATACGCAGTATTTT

V gene: TRBV5-1
J gene: TRBJ1-1
clone size: .
D gene: .
CDR3 protein: CASTPGGRPARNTEAFF
CDR3 DNA: TGCGCCAGCACCCCGGGGGGGCGGCCGGCCCGGAACACTGAAGCTTTCTTT

V gene: TRBV4-1
J gene: TRBJ1-2
clone size: .
D gene: .
CDR3 protein: CASSHSLGYTF
CDR3 DNA: TGCGCCAGCAGCCATTCCCTAGGCTACACCTTC

V gene: TRBV4-1
J gene: TRBJ1-6
clone size: .
D gene: .
CDR3 protein: CASSQRENSPLHF
CDR3 DNA: TGCGCCAGCAGCCAAAGGGAGAATTCACCCCTCCACTTT

V gene: TRBV5-1
J gene: TRBJ2-3
clone size: .
D gene: .
CDR3 protein: CASSLGSSPDTQYF
CDR3 DNA: TGCGCCAGCAGCTTAGGTAGTAGCCCAGATACGCAGTATTTT

V gene: TRBV28
J gene: TRBJ1-4
clone size: many
D gene: .
CDR3 protein: CASSFPHNEKLFF
CDR3 DNA: TGTGCCAGCAGTTTCCCACACAATGAAAAACTGTTTTTT

V gene: TRBV5-4
J gene: TRBJ2-5
clone size: .
D gene: TRBD2
CDR3 protein: CASSQTSGEWETQYF
CDR3 DNA: TGTGCCAGCAGCCAGACTAGCGGGGAGTGGGAGACCCAGTACTTC

V gene: TRBV6-5
J gene: TRBJ2-3
clone size: .
D gene: .
CDR3 protein: CASSYAHGDTQYF
CDR3 DNA: TGTGCCAGCAGTTACGCTCACGGAGATACGCAGTATTTT

V gene: TRBV28
J gene: TRBJ1-4
clone size: .
D gene: TRBD1
CDR3 protein: CASSLPGQGEKLFF
CDR3 DNA: TGTGCCAGCAGTCTCCCGGGACAGGGTGAAAAACTGTTTTTT

V gene: TRBV28
J gene: TRBJ1-2
clone size: .
D gene: .
CDR3 protein: CASSLYAGRYGYTF
CDR3 DNA: TGTGCCAGCAGTTTATATGCAGGCCGCTATGGCTACACCTTC

V gene: TRBV6-5
J gene: TRBJ2-5
clone size: .
D gene: .
CDR3 protein: CASTPPGVKTQYF
CDR3 DNA: TGTGCCAGCACCCCCCCCGGGGTGAAGACCCAGTACTTC

V gene: TRBV5-1
J gene: TRBJ1-2
clone size: once
D gene: TRBD1
CDR3 protein: CASSFSGQSTTRGYTF
CDR3 DNA: TGCGCCAGCAGCTTTTCGGGACAGTCGACGACACGGGGCTACACCTTC

V gene: TRBV7-3
J gene: TRBJ2-2
clone size: .
D gene: TRBD1
CDR3 protein: CASSSTGGANTGELFF
CDR3 DNA: TGTGCCAGCAGCTCTACAGGGGGTGCTAACACCGGGGAGCTGTTTTTT

V gene: TRBV7-2
J gene: TRBJ2-5
clone size: .
D gene: TRBD2
CDR3 protein: CASSATSGGTQYF
CDR3 DNA: TGTGCCAGCAGCGCCACTAGCGGGGGGACCCAGTACTTC

V gene: TRBV15
J gene: TRBJ1-5
clone size: .
D gene: .
CDR3 protein: CATSDPRTGSLSNQPQHF
CDR3 DNA: TGTGCCACCAGCGACCCCCGGACGGGGTCCCTTAGCAATCAGCCCCAGCATTTT

V gene: TRBV7-2
J gene: TRBJ1-5
clone size: .
D gene: TRBD1
CDR3 protein: CASSIRTGDNQPQHF
CDR3 DNA: TGTGCCAGCAGTATAAGGACAGGGGACAATCAGCCCCAGCATTTT

V gene: TRBV28
J gene: TRBJ1-1
clone size: .
D gene: .
CDR3 protein: CASSLKLSKAFF
CDR3 DNA: TGTGCCAGCAGTTTAAAACTTTCTAAAGCTTTCTTT

V gene: TRBV29-1
J gene: TRBJ2-1
clone size: .
D gene: .
CDR3 protein: CSVVTTGISYNEQFF
CDR3 DNA: TGCAGCGTTGTTACGACAGGCATCTCCTACAATGAGCAGTTCTTC

V gene: TRBV7-7
J gene: TRBJ1-4
clone size: .
D gene: .
CDR3 protein: CASSPGGSGATNEKLFF
CDR3 DNA: TGTGCTAGCAGCCCAGGCGGGTCAGGAGCGACTAATGAAAAACTGTTTTTT

V gene: TRBV7-9
J gene: TRBJ2-5
clone size: .
D gene: TRBD2
CDR3 protein: CASSLTGTISTQYF
CDR3 DNA: TGTGCCAGCAGCTTGACGGGGACTATCTCGACCCAGTACTTC

V gene: TRBV7-9
J gene: TRBJ2-2
clone size: .
D gene: .
CDR3 protein: CASSFSAGELFF
CDR3 DNA: TGTGCCAGCAGCTTTTCTGCCGGGGAGCTGTTTTTT

V gene: TRBV27
J gene: TRBJ2-3
clone size: .
D gene: TRBD1
CDR3 protein: CASGWRQGADTQYF
CDR3 DNA: TGTGCCAGCGGGTGGAGACAGGGAGCAGATACGCAGTATTTT

V gene: TRBV3-1/TRBV3-2
J gene: TRBJ1-2
clone size: .
D gene: .
CDR3 protein: CASSPATVFGGDTF
CDR3 DNA: TGTGCCAGCAGCCCCGCCACTGTTTTCGGAGGGGACACCTTC

V gene: TRBV2
J gene: TRBJ2-5
clone size: .
D gene: TRBD2
CDR3 protein: CASSEEAGGQETQYF
CDR3 DNA: TGTGCCAGCAGTGAAGAGGCGGGGGGGCAAGAGACCCAGTACTTC

V gene: TRBV4-1
J gene: TRBJ2-6
clone size: .
D gene: .
CDR3 protein: CASSQDSSGSGANVLTF
CDR3 DNA: TGCGCCAGCAGCCAAGATTCTTCGGGCTCTGGGGCCAACGTCCTGACTTTC

V gene: TRBV18
J gene: TRBJ1-3
clone size: .
D gene: .
CDR3 protein: CASSPGASGNTIYF
CDR3 DNA: TGTGCCAGCTCACCGGGAGCCTCTGGAAACACCATATATTTT

V gene: TRBV6-5
J gene: TRBJ1-1
clone size: once
D gene: .
CDR3 protein: CASSYRGGPEGRAFF
CDR3 DNA: TGTGCCAGCAGTTACCGCGGAGGACCCGAAGGAAGAGCTTTCTTT

V gene: TRBV2
J gene: TRBJ2-3
clone size: once
D gene: TRBD1
CDR3 protein: CASSSQGTSTDTQYF
CDR3 DNA: TGTGCCAGCAGTTCACAGGGGACAAGTACAGATACGCAGTATTTT

V gene: TRBV5-6
J gene: TRBJ1-3
clone size: .
D gene: .
CDR3 protein: CASSYYTRELSSGNTIYF
CDR3 DNA: TGTGCCAGCAGCTACTATACCCGGGAGTTAAGCTCTGGAAACACCATATATTTT

V gene: TRBV24-1
J gene: TRBJ2-1
clone size: many
D gene: .
CDR3 protein: CATSEGGAGEQFF
CDR3 DNA: TGTGCCACCAGTGAAGGGGGGGCGGGTGAGCAGTTCTTC

V gene: TRBV7-2
J gene: TRBJ1-2
clone size: .
D gene: .
CDR3 protein: CASSSLPTGYGYTF
CDR3 DNA: TGTGCCAGCAGCTCCCTTCCCACCGGCTATGGCTACACCTTC

V gene: TRBV3-1/TRBV3-2
J gene: TRBJ2-7
clone size: few
D gene: .
CDR3 protein: CASSHRKMYRDSYEQYF
CDR3 DNA: TGTGCCAGCAGCCACAGAAAAATGTACAGGGACTCCTACGAGCAGTACTTC

V gene: TRBV3-1/TRBV3-2
J gene: TRBJ2-2
clone size: .
D gene: .
CDR3 protein: CASSQAQRHTGELFF
CDR3 DNA: TGTGCCAGCAGCCAAGCCCAGCGGCACACCGGGGAGCTGTTTTTT

V gene: TRBV4-3
J gene: TRBJ2-7
clone size: .
D gene: .
CDR3 protein: CASSGWTGYEQYF
CDR3 DNA: TGCGCCAGCAGCGGATGGACGGGGTACGAGCAGTACTTC

V gene: TRBV7-9
J gene: TRBJ2-2
clone size: .
D gene: TRBD1
CDR3 protein: CASSPHGTANTGELFF
CDR3 DNA: TGTGCCAGCAGCCCCCACGGGACAGCTAACACCGGGGAGCTGTTTTTT

V gene: TRBV10-3
J gene: TRBJ2-5
clone size: .
D gene: .
CDR3 protein: CAISEGGDRTLKTQYF
CDR3 DNA: TGTGCCATCAGTGAGGGGGGGGACAGGACTTTGAAGACCCAGTACTTC

V gene: TRBV5-6
J gene: TRBJ2-1
clone size: .
D gene: TRBD2
CDR3 protein: CASSLRGSGGPYYNEQFF
CDR3 DNA: TGTGCCAGCAGCTTACGTGGTAGCGGGGGGCCCTATTACAATGAGCAGTTCTTC

V gene: TRBV18
J gene: TRBJ1-5
clone size: .
D gene: .
CDR3 protein: CASSIQGLGQPQHF
CDR3 DNA: TGTGCCAGCTCTATTCAGGGTCTGGGACAGCCCCAGCATTTT

V gene: TRBV5-1
J gene: TRBJ1-3
clone size: .
D gene: .
CDR3 protein: CASSSTAPAGLGGNTIYF
CDR3 DNA: TGCGCCAGCAGCTCCACCGCACCTGCGGGGCTTGGTGGAAACACCATATATTTT

V gene: TRBV5-4
J gene: TRBJ2-5
clone size: .
D gene: TRBD2
CDR3 protein: CASSFPGGGLETQYF
CDR3 DNA: TGTGCCAGCAGTTTTCCCGGGGGGGGCTTGGAGACCCAGTACTTC

V gene: TRBV7-3
J gene: TRBJ2-1
clone size: .
D gene: .
CDR3 protein: CASSSGQLSLYNEQFF
CDR3 DNA: TGTGCCAGCAGCTCCGGACAGCTTAGCCTCTACAATGAGCAGTTCTTC

V gene: TRBV11-2
J gene: TRBJ1-4
clone size: .
D gene: .
CDR3 protein: CASSPGRVREKLFF
CDR3 DNA: TGTGCCAGCAGCCCCGGGAGGGTGAGAGAAAAACTGTTTTTT

V gene: TRBV10-3
J gene: TRBJ2-3
clone size: .
D gene: TRBD2
CDR3 protein: CAIRRGGAQTDTQYF
CDR3 DNA: TGTGCCATCCGTCGCGGGGGGGCCCAAACAGATACGCAGTATTTT

V gene: TRBV4-1
J gene: TRBJ1-5
clone size: .
D gene: TRBD1
CDR3 protein: CASSSTTGGRSNQPQHF
CDR3 DNA: TGCGCCAGCAGTAGTACCACAGGGGGCCGGAGCAATCAGCCCCAGCATTTT

V gene: TRBV3-1/TRBV3-2
J gene: TRBJ2-7
clone size: .
D gene: TRBD1
CDR3 protein: CASSPGGQGAYEQYF
CDR3 DNA: TGTGCCAGCAGCCCTGGTGGACAGGGGGCCTACGAGCAGTACTTC

V gene: TRBV19
J gene: TRBJ2-2
clone size: few
D gene: .
CDR3 protein: CASSIPGAMTGELFF
CDR3 DNA: TGTGCCAGTAGTATCCCCGGAGCAATGACCGGGGAGCTGTTTTTT

V gene: TRBV28
J gene: TRBJ2-2
clone size: few
D gene: TRBD1
CDR3 protein: CSTGKNTGELFF
CDR3 DNA: TGTTCGACAGGGAAGAACACCGGGGAGCTGTTTTTT

V gene: TRBV7-6
J gene: TRBJ2-1
clone size: .
D gene: .
CDR3 protein: CASSPGYEQFF
CDR3 DNA: TGTGCCAGCAGCCCGGGTTATGAGCAGTTCTTC

V gene: TRBV7-9
J gene: TRBJ1-6
clone size: .
D gene: TRBD1
CDR3 protein: CASSLGDRVASPLHF
CDR3 DNA: TGTGCCAGCAGCTTAGGGGACAGGGTCGCTTCACCCCTCCACTTT

V gene: TRBV7-2
J gene: TRBJ1-3
clone size: .
D gene: .
CDR3 protein: CASSLGGTGNTIYF
CDR3 DNA: TGTGCCAGCAGTTTGGGGGGGACTGGAAACACCATATATTTT